Ten or more counts support the clone carrying this T cell receptor beta chain. Its antigen remains unknown. This specimen belongs to a study of T-cell memory formation after mild COVID-19. Study-level background: The TCR clusters were mostly specific to one donor. Study conclusions and caveats: A balance of CD4 and CD8 characterized clones contracting day 15 to 85, whereas later expanders leaned CD4+. Several responding clones turned up in pre-infection memory, indicating that cross-reactive memory may have taken part.

CDR1 and CDR2 (germline): MNHEY, SVGAGI. There are 16 residues in the CDR3. The V and J ends lost 0 bases and 7 bases respectively, with 19 bases between them. TCRdb ran MiXCR on the 5' RACE reads and lists one entry per CDR3 protein. This table has approximately 300,000 distinct CDR3 sequences, roughly 8% appearing once. The chain is built from TRBV6-5 and TRBJ2-7; no clear D gene. Material: PBMCs or a T cell subset sorted from them (not recorded which). This sequence was found in a man younger than 35 who had mild COVID-19 (a few samples of this study predate the infection). Cell type and time point are not known. The CDR3 DNA follows: TGTGCCAGCAGTTACTCGCCCCGGACGGTGGTTACGGAGCAGTACTTC. Translation: CASSYSPRTVVTEQYF.